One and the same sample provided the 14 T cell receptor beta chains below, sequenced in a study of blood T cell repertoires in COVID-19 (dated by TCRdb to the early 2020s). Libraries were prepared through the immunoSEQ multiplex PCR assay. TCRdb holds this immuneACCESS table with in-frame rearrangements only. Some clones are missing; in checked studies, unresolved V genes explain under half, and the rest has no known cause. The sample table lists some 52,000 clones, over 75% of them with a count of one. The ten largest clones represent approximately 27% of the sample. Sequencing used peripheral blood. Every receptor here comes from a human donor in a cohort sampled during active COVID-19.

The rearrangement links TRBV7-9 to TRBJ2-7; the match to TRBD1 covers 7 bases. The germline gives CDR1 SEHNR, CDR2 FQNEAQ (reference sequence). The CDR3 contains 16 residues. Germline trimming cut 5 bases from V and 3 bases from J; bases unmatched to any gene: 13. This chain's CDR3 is CASSPGTAAFNYEQYF. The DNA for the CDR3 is TGTGCCAGCAGCCCCGGGACAGCTGCTTTTAACTACGAGCAGTACTTC.

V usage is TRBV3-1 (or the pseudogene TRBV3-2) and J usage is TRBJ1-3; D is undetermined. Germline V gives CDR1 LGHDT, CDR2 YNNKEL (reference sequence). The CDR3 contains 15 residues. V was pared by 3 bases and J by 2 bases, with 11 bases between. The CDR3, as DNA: TGTGCCAGCAGCCACTCTGGAGGGCCTGGAAACACCATATATTTT. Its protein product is CASSHSGGPGNTIYF.

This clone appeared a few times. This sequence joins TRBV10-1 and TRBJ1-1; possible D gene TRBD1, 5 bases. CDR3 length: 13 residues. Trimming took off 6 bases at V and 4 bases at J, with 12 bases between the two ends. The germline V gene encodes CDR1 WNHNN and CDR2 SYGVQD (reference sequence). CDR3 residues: CASSERQTTEAFF. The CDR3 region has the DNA TGCGCCAGCAGCGAAAGACAGACCACTGAAGCTTTCTTT.

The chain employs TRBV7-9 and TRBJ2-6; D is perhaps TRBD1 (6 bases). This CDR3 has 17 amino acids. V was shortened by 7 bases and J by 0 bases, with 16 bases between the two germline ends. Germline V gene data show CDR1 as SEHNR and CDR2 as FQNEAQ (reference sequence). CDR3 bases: TGTGCCAGCAACCCGGGACACATTTCCTCTGGGGCCAACGTCCTGACTTTC. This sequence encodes CASNPGHISSGANVLTF.

The DNA of the CDR3 is TGTGCCACCAGTGGCGGGGTCCACTCCTACGAGCAGTACTTC. It encodes CATSGGVHSYEQYF. The genes are TRBV24-1 and TRBJ2-7; D is possibly TRBD2 (6 bases). The CDR3 contains 14 residues. V lost 5 bases, J lost 0 bases, and 10 bases lay in between. Looked up from germline, CDR1 is KGHDR and CDR2 is SFDVKD.

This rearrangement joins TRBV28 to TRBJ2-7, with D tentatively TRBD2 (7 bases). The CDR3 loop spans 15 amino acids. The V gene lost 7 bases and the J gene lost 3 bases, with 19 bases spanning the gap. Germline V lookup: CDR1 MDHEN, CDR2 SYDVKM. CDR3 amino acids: CASTTLWGGLYEQYF. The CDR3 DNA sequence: TGTGCCAGCACTACTCTGTGGGGGGGGCTCTACGAGCAGTACTTC.

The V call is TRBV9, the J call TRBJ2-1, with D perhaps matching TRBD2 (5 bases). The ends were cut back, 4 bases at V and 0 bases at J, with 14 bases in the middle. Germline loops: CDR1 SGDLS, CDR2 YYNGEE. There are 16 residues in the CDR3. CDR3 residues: CASSMRVGSSYNEQFF. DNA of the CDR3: TGTGCCAGCAGCATGCGGGTAGGGAGCTCCTACAATGAGCAGTTCTTC. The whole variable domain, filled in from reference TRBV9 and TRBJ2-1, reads DSGVTQTPKHLITATGQRVTLRCSPRSGDLSVYWYQQSLDQGLQFLIQYYNGEERAKGNILERFSAQQFPDLHSELNLSSLELGDSALYFCASSMRVGSSYNEQFFGPGTRLTVL.

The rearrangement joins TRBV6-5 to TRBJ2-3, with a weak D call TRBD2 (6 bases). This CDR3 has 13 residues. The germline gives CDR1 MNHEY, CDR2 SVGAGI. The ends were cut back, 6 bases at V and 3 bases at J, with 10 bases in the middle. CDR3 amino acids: CASSRETTDTQYF. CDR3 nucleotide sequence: TGTGCCAGCAGCCGGGAGACGACAGATACGCAGTATTTT.

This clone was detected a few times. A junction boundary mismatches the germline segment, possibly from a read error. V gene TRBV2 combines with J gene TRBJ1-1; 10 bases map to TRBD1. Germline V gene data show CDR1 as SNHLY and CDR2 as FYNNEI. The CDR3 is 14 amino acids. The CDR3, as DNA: TGTGCCAGCCGTGACAGGGGGCGGAACACTGAAGCTTTCTTT. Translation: CASRDRGRNTEAFF.

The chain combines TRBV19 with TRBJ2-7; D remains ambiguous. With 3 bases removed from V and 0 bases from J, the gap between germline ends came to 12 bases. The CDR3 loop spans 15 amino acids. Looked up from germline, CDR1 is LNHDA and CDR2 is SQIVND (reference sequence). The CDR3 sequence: CASSMLPSSSYEQYF. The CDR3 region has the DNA TGTGCCAGTAGTATGCTTCCCAGTTCCTCCTACGAGCAGTACTTC.

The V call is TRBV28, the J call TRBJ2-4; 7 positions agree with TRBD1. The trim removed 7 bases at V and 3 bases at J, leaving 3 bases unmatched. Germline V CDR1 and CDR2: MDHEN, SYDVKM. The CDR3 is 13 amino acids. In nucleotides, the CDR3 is TGTGCCAGCAAGGGACAGTACAAAAACATTCAGTACTTC. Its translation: CASKGQYKNIQYF.

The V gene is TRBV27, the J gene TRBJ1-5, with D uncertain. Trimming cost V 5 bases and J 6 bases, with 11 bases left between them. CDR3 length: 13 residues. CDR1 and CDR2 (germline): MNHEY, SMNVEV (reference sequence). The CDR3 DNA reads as TGTGCCAGCAGTCTTTCGTTCCCTCAGCCCCAGCATTTT. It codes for CASSLSFPQPQHF.

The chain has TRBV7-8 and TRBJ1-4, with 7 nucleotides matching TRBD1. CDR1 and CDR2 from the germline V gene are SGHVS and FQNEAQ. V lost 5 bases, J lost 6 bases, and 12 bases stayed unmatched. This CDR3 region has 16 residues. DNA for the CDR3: TGTGCCAGCAGCAGACACCGGGACAGCCTTTATGAAAAACTGTTTTTT. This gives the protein CASSRHRDSLYEKLFF.

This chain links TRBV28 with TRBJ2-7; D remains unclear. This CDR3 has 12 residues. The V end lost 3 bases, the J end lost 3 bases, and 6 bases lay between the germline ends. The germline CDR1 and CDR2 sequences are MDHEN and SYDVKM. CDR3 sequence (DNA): TGTGCCAGCAGTTTCCCTCTCTACGAGCAGTACTTC. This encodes CASSFPLYEQYF. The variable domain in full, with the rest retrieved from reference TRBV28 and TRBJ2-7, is DVKVTQSSRYLVKRTGEKVFLECVQDMDHENMFWYRQDPGLGLRLIYFSYDVKMKEKGDIPEGYSVSREKKERFSLILESASTNQTSMYLCASSFPLYEQYFGPGTRLTVT.